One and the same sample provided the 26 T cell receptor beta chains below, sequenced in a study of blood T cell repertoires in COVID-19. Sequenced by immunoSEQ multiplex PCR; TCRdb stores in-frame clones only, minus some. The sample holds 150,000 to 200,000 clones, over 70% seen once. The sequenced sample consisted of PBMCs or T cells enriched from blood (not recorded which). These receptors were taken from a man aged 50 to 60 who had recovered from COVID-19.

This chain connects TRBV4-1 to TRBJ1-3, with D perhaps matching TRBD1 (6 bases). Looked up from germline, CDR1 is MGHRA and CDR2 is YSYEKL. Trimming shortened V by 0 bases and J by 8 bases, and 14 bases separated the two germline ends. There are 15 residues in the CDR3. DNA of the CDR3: TGCGCCAGCAGCCAAGACGGGACACGAGGAGACACCATATATTTT. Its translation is CASSQDGTRGDTIYF.

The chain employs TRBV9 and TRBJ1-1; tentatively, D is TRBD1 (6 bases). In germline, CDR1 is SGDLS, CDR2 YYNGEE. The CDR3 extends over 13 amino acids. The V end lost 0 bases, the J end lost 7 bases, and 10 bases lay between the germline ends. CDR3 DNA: TGTGCCAGCAGCGTAGAGGGCAGGGGTGAAGCTTTCTTT. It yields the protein CASSVEGRGEAFF.

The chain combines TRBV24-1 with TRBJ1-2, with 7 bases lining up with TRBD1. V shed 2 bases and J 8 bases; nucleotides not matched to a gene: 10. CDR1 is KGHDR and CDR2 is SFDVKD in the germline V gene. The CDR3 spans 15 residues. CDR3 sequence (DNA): TGTGCCACCAGTGATTCCCCCACGACAGGGCAGGGCTACACCTTC. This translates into CATSDSPTTGQGYTF.

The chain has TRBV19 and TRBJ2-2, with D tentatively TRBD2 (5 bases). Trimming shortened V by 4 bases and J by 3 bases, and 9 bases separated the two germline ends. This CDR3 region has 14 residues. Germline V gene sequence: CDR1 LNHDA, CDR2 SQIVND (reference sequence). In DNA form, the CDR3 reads TGTGCCAGTAGTAGCCGGGGTTACACCGGGGAGCTGTTTTTT. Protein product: CASSSRGYTGELFF.

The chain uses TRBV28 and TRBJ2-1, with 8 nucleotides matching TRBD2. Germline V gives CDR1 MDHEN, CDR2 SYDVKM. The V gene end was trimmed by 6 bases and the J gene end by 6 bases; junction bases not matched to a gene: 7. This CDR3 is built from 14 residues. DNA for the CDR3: TGTGCCAGCAGCCGACCCGGGGGGGTCAATGAGCAGTTCTTC. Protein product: CASSRPGGVNEQFF.

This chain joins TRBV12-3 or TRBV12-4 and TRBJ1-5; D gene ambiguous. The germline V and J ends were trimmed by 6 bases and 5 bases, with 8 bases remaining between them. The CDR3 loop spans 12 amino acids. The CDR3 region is CASSTIDQPQHF. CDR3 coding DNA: TGTGCCAGCAGCACGATAGATCAGCCCCAGCATTTT.

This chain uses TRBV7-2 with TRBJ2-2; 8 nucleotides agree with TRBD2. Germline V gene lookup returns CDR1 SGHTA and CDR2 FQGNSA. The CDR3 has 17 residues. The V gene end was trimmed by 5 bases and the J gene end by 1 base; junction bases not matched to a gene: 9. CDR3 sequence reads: CASSPPVRGENTGELFF. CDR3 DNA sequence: TGTGCCAGCAGCCCCCCTGTGCGGGGGGAGAACACCGGGGAGCTGTTTTTT. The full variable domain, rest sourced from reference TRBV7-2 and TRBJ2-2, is GAGVSQSPSNKVTEKGKDVELRCDPISGHTALYWYRQSLGQGLEFLIYFQGNSAPDKSGLPSDRFSAERTGGSVSTLTIQRTQQEDSAVYLCASSPPVRGENTGELFFGEGSRLTVL.

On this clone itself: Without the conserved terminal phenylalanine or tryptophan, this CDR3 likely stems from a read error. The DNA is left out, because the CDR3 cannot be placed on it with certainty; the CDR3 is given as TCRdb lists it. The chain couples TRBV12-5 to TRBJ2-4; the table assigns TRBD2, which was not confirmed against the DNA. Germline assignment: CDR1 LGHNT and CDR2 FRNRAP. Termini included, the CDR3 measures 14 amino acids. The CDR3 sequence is CASGPRTEAGKLSP.

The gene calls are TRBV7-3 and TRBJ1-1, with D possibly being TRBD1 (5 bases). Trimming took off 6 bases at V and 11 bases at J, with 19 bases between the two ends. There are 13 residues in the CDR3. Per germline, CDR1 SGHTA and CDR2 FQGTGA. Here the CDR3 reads CASSSYFSGRAFF. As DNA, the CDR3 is TGTGCCAGCAGTTCTTACTTCTCAGGGAGGGCTTTCTTT.

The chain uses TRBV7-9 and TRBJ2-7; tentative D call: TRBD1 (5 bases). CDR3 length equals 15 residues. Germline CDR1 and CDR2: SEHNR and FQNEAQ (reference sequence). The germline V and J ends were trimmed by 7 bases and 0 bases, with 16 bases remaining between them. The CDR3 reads CASTVQGLSSYEQYF. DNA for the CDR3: TGTGCCAGCACCGTCCAGGGCCTCTCCTCCTACGAGCAGTACTTC.

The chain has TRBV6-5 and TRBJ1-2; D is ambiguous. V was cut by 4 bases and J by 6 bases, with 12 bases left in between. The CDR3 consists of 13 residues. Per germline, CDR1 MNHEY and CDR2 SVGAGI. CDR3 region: CASSFSGNDGYTF. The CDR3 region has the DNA TGTGCCAGCAGTTTTTCCGGGAACGATGGCTACACCTTC.

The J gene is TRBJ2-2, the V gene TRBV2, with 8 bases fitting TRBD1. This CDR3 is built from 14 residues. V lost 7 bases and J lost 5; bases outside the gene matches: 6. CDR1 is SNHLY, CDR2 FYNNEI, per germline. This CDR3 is CASTRTGNTGELFF. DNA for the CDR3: TGTGCCAGCACCCGGACAGGGAATACCGGGGAGCTGTTTTTT.

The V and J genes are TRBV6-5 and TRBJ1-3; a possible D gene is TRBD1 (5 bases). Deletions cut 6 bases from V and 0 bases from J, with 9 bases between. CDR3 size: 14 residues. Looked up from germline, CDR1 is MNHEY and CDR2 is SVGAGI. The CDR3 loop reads CASRSGFSGNTIYF. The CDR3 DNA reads TGTGCCAGCAGGTCAGGGTTCTCTGGAAACACCATATATTTT.

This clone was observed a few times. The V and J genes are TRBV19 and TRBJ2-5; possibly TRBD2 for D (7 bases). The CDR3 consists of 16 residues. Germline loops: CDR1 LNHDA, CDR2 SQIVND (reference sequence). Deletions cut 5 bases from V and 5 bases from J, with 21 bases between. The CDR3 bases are TGTGCCAGTAGTCCCTCACACGGGGGGCTGGCGGAGACCCAGTACTTC. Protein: CASSPSHGGLAETQYF.

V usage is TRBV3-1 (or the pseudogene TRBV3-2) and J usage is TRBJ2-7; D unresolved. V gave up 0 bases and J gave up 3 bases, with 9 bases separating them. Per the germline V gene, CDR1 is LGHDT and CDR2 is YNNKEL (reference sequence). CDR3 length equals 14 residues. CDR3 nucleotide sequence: TGTGCCAGCAGCCAAGAGATACAGAGCTACGAGCAGTACTTC. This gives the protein CASSQEIQSYEQYF.

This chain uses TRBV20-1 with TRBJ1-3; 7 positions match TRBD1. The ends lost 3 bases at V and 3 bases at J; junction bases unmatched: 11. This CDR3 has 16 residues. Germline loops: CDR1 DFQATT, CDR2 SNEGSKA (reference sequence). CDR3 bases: TGCAGTGCTAGTGACGACAGGGAAGGTCATGGAAACACCATATATTTT. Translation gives CSASDDREGHGNTIYF.

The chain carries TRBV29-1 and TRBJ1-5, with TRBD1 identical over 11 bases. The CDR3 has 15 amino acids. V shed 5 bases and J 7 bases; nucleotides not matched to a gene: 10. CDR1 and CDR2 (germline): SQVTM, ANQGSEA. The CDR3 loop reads CSVSTGTGGNQPQHF. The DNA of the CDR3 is TGCAGCGTTAGTACAGGGACAGGGGGAAACCAGCCCCAGCATTTT. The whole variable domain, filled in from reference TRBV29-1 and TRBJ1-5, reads SAVISQKPSRDICQRGTSLTIQCQVDSQVTMMFWYRQQPGQSLTLIATANQGSEATYESGFVIDKFPISRPNLTFSTLTVSNMSPEDSSIYLCSVSTGTGGNQPQHFGDGTRLSIL.

CDR3 DNA sequence: TGTGCCAGCAGTTTCAGACTAGTCGATACGCAGTATTTT. Translated: CASSFRLVDTQYF. J is TRBJ2-3 and V is TRBV28; TRBD2 might be the D (6 bases). Germline CDR1 reads MDHEN; CDR2 reads SYDVKM. This CDR3 is built from 13 residues. V was shortened by 3 bases and J by 6 bases, with 10 bases between the two germline ends. Variable domain in full (rest from reference TRBV28 and TRBJ2-3): DVKVTQSSRYLVKRTGEKVFLECVQDMDHENMFWYRQDPGLGLRLIYFSYDVKMKEKGDIPEGYSVSREKKERFSLILESASTNQTSMYLCASSFRLVDTQYFGPGTRLTVL.

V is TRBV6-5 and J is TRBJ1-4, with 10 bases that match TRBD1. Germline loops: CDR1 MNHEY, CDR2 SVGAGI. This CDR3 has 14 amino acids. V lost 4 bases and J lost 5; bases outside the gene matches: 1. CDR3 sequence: CASSLGQGNEKLFF. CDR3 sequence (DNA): TGTGCCAGCAGTTTGGGACAGGGGAATGAAAAACTGTTTTTT.

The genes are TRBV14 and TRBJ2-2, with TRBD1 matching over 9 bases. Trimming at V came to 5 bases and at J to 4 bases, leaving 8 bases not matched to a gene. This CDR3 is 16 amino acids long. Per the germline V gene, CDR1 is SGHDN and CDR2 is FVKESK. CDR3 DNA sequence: TGTGCCAGCAGCGTTCGGACAGGGGTTGGCACCGGGGAGCTGTTTTTT. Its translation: CASSVRTGVGTGELFF.

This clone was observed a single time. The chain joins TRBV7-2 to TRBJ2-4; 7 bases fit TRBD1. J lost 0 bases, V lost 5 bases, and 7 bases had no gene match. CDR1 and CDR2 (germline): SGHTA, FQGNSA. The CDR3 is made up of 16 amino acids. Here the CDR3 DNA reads TGTGCCAGCAGCCTCCAGGGGGTTGGAGCCAAAAACATTCAGTACTTC. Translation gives CASSLQGVGAKNIQYF.

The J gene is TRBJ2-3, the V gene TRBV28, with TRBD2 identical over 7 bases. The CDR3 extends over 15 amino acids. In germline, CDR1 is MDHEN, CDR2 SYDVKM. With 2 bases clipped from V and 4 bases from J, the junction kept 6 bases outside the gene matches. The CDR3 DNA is TGTGCCAGCAGTTTAACCGGGGGGTCCGCAGATACGCAGTATTTT. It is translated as CASSLTGGSADTQYF. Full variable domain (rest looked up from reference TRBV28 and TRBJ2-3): DVKVTQSSRYLVKRTGEKVFLECVQDMDHENMFWYRQDPGLGLRLIYFSYDVKMKEKGDIPEGYSVSREKKERFSLILESASTNQTSMYLCASSLTGGSADTQYFGPGTRLTVL.

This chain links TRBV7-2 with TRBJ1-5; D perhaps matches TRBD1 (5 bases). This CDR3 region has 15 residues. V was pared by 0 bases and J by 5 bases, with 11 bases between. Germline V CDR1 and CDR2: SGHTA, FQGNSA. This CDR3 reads CASSLADDSYQPQHF. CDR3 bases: TGTGCCAGCAGCTTAGCGGACGACAGTTATCAGCCCCAGCATTTT.

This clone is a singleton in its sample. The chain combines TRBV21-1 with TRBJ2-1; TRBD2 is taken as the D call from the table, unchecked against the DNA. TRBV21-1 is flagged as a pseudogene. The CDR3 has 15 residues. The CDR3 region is CASRSEPVSYNEQFF. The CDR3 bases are TGTGCCAGCAGAAGTGAACCGGTCTCCTACAATGAGCAGTTCTTC.

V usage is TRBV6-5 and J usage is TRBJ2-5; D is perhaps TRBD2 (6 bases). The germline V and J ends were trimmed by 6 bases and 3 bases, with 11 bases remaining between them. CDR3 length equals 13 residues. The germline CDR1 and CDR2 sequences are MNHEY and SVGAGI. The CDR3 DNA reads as TGTGCCAGCAGACGGGACTTTAAAGAGACCCAGTACTTC. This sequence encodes CASRRDFKETQYF.

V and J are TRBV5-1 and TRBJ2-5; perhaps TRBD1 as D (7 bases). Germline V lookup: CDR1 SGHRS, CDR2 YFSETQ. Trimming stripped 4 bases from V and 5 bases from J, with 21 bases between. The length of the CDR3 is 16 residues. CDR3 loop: CASSAGRQGFIETQYF. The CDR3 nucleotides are TGCGCCAGCAGCGCGGGGAGACAGGGTTTCATTGAGACCCAGTACTTC.